Presented here are 10 T cell receptor beta chains from one specimen sequenced in a study of blood T cell repertoires in COVID-19. The repertoire was sequenced with immunoSEQ multiplex PCR; TCRdb's copy has only in-frame clones and lacks some. The sample comprises some 230,000 clones, roughly 80% of which are singletons, and roughly 7.4% rests with the top ten. Source material: peripheral blood. These receptor sequences come from a woman between 50 and 59 years old with acute or convalescent COVID-19.

The rearrangement links TRBV10-3 to TRBJ1-1, with D perhaps TRBD1 (5 bases). V was trimmed by 6 bases and J by 1 base, leaving 12 bases between them. Germline V lookup: CDR1 ENHRY, CDR2 SYGVKD. The CDR3 runs 14 residues. The CDR3 bases are TGTGCCATCAGAGGGCGGCAGGGGAACACTGAAGCTTTCTTT. Translation gives CAIRGRQGNTEAFF.

A word on this clone: At the DNA level, this CDR3 is encoded by other sequences in the same sample as well. The chain recombines TRBV14 with TRBJ2-5; 7 bases agree with TRBD2. Germline trimming cut 0 bases from V and 2 bases from J; bases unmatched to any gene: 6. CDR3 length: 16 residues. The germline V gene has CDR1 SGHDN and CDR2 FVKESK. The CDR3 loop reads CASSQDRGGWQETQYF. The CDR3 nucleotides read TGTGCCAGCAGCCAAGATCGGGGAGGGTGGCAAGAGACCCAGTACTTC.

This sequence joins TRBV7-2 and TRBJ2-2; 7 bases map to TRBD2. Trimming removed 5 bases from V and 4 bases from J; junction bases left unmatched: 7. This CDR3 has 15 residues. Germline CDR1 and CDR2: SGHTA and FQGNSA. The CDR3 nucleotides are TGTGCCAGCAGCAAAAGCGGGGTAGGCACCGGGGAGCTGTTTTTT. Translating gives CASSKSGVGTGELFF.

This rearrangement joins TRBV5-4 to TRBJ2-3, with a weak D call TRBD2 (5 bases). V lost 4 bases and J 1 base, leaving 16 bases between the germline ends. The CDR3 runs to 16 residues. Germline V gene lookup returns CDR1 SGHNT and CDR2 YYREEE (reference sequence). DNA of the CDR3: TGTGCCAGCAGCGAGGATCCCATCGGGGGCACAGATACGCAGTATTTT. The encoded protein is CASSEDPIGGTDTQYF.

The chain links TRBV25-1 to TRBJ2-2, with 13 bases aligning to TRBD2. Germline V gene lookup returns CDR1 MGHDK and CDR2 SYGVNS. CDR3 length: 14 residues. The junction had 3 bases not matched to a gene; V was cut back by 10 bases and J by 4 bases. CDR3 in DNA: TGTGCCACGAGACTAGCGGGAGGCACCGGGGAGCTGTTTTTT. Translation gives CATRLAGGTGELFF.

CDR3 DNA sequence: TGTGCCAGCAGCTTGGCCCAGGGGAACACTGAAGCTTTCTTT. Translation: CASSLAQGNTEAFF. The chain is built from TRBV5-4 and TRBJ1-1, with TRBD1 as a possible D gene (5 bases). This CDR3 is 14 amino acids long. V was shortened by 0 bases and J by 1 base, with 7 bases between the two germline ends. The germline V gene encodes CDR1 SGHNT and CDR2 YYREEE (reference sequence).

The chain couples TRBV10-1 to TRBJ1-1; no clear D gene. CDR1 and CDR2 from the germline V gene are WNHNN and SYGVQD (reference sequence). Trimming pared 11 bases from V and 1 base from J, leaving 14 bases between. The CDR3 is made up of 13 amino acids. The CDR3 DNA sequence: TGCGCCTCTGCGCGGGGTAAGAACACTGAAGCTTTCTTT. Translated, it gives CASARGKNTEAFF.

The chain links TRBV18 to TRBJ2-7; perhaps TRBD1 as D (6 bases). The CDR3 has 14 amino acids. Germline CDR1 KGHSH, CDR2 LQKENI. Deletions cut 2 bases from V and 2 bases from J, with 10 bases between. CDR3: CASSPVGGAYEQYF. CDR3 nucleotide sequence: TGTGCCAGCTCACCAGTAGGGGGAGCCTACGAGCAGTACTTC.

CDR3 region: CASSEIGNQPQHF. CDR3 in DNA: TGTGCCAGCAGTGAAATCGGGAATCAGCCCCAGCATTTT. This chain uses TRBV2 with TRBJ1-5; D uncertain. The germline gives CDR1 SNHLY, CDR2 FYNNEI. The CDR3 has 13 amino acids. Between the trimmed V and J ends, which lost 2 bases and 4 bases, there was a span of 6 bases.

The genes are TRBV4-1 and TRBJ2-5, with 12 bases that match TRBD2. The V segment lost 6 bases and the J segment 2 bases; nucleotides outside the gene matches: 7. Germline values: CDR1 MGHRA, CDR2 YSYEKL. The CDR3 extends over 16 amino acids. CDR3 amino acids: CASSLTSGRRQETQYF. CDR3 coding DNA: TGCGCCAGCAGTCTCACTAGCGGGAGGCGACAAGAGACCCAGTACTTC.